The T cell receptor (beta chain) under discussion was sequenced for a study of naive and memory T cell subsets. Findings of the study overall: Over 90% of naive TCR sequences appeared only once, unlike memory subsets. Clonotypes here are unpaired alpha or beta chain sequences.

The beta constant-region primer was an equimolar mix of two oligonucleotides covering TRBC1 and TRBC2. Nested alpha and beta constant-region primers with the SP2 primer drove four PCR rounds on ligated cDNA. From the UMI-ligation and nested PCR reads, TCRdb called clonotypes with MiXCR, one entry per CDR3 protein. The sample carries 100,000 to 150,000 distinct CDR3 sequences, 35% to 40% recorded once. This clonotype was detected only a few times. The antigen remains unidentified. Germline V CDR1 and CDR2: MNHEY, SMNVEV (reference sequence). V lost 2 bases and J lost 5, with 12 bases in between. The CDR3 contains 14 residues. Separate alpha and beta amplification began at the second PCR step. Overnight CMV lysate stimulation of fresh PBMCs defined donor CMV status by CD4+ IFNgamma.

What was sequenced was central memory CD4+ T cells from blood. The chain combines TRBV27 with TRBJ2-5; D call uncertain. The source of this sequence is a human donor in good health. The CDR3 DNA reads TGTGCCAGCAGTTTAGTCGGAAAAGCGGAGACCCAGTACTTC. It specifies CASSLVGKAETQYF.